A selection of T cell receptor beta chains follows, all from one sample in a study of shared clonotypes between healthy human individuals. The data were produced by immunoSEQ multiplex PCR, yet TCRdb's version contains in-frame clones alone and is incomplete. The table has about 1.1 million clones, approximately 80% seen once; the top ten hold more than 0.5%. The sequencing sample was made of memory CD4+ T cells from PBMCs. The source is a man younger than 30 in good health. Some clones in this sample may be carry-over from other donors' samples. The CDR3 runs from the conserved cysteine through the conserved F or W. Each record gives: clone size, J gene, D gene, V gene, CDR3 DNA, CDR3 protein. D genes are given only for firm matches. Not all rows give a size; the values are once, few, many and, for expanded clones, a class.

>NA|TRBJ1-5|NA|TRBV2
TGTGCCAGCAGGGCAGGAGCAGGTGGCAATCAGCCCCAGCATTTT
CASRAGAGGNQPQHF
>NA|TRBJ1-1|NA|TRBV9
TGTGCCAGCAGCGAGGGGTGGGGCAGGAACACTGAAGCTTTCTTT
CASSEGWGRNTEAFF
>NA|TRBJ2-1|NA|TRBV4-1
TGCGCCAGCAGCCAAGGGGGCTATGGCGAGCAGTTCTTC
CASSQGGYGEQFF
>NA|TRBJ1-5|NA|TRBV6-1
TGTGCCAGCAGTGACTTGACCCGGCCCCAGCAGCCCCAGCATTTT
CASSDLTRPQQPQHF
>NA|TRBJ1-3|NA|TRBV29-1
TGCAGCGTTGTAGCTTTTCAGGGAAACACCATATATTTT
CSVVAFQGNTIYF
>NA|TRBJ1-2|NA|TRBV4-1
TGTGCCAGCAGCCAGGGTCATGGGGGCGCTGGGTATGGCTACACCTTC
CASSQGHGGAGYGYTF
>NA|TRBJ2-4|TRBD1|TRBV4-1
TGCGCCAGCAGCCAGAGGACAGGGTGGGACATTCAGTACTTC
CASSQRTGWDIQYF
>NA|TRBJ2-7|TRBD1|TRBV18
TGTGCCAGCTCACCCCGGCGGGACAGGGGCCACGAGCAGTACTTC
CASSPRRDRGHEQYF
>NA|TRBJ2-1|TRBD1|TRBV11-2
TGTGCCAGCAGCCTACGCCCTACAGGGGGACCTGACAATGAGCAGTTCTTC
CASSLRPTGGPDNEQFF
>once|TRBJ1-1|NA|TRBV7-9
TGTGCCAGCAGCTTTAGGTCGGACAGCTCTAGAGCTTTCTTT
CASSFRSDSSRAFF
>NA|TRBJ1-5|NA|TRBV7-8
TGTGCCAGCAGCTTAGGCGGACGGATCAATCAGCCCCAGCATTTT
CASSLGGRINQPQHF
>few|TRBJ1-3|NA|TRBV14
TGTGCCAGCAGCCAAGGATATTTGGGAAATACCATATATTTT
CASSQGYLGNTIYF
>NA|TRBJ2-7|NA|TRBV5-1
TGCGCCAGCAGCTTAAATGCGGACGGAACGCAGTACTTC
CASSLNADGTQYF
>once|TRBJ1-5|NA|TRBV7-8
TGTGCCAGCAGCTTTACCGTAGGCAGCAATCAGCCCCAGCATTTT
CASSFTVGSNQPQHF
>once|TRBJ2-3|NA|TRBV29-1
TGCAGCGTTGATCCTAGCGTAGATACGCAGTATTTT
CSVDPSVDTQYF
>NA|TRBJ2-7|TRBD1|TRBV6-5
TGTGCCAGCACCACGGCCGGGACAGCCTACGAGCAGTACTTC
CASTTAGTAYEQYF
>NA|TRBJ2-3|NA|TRBV7-3
TGTGCCAGCAGCTTAGGAAGGGTGGGCACAGATACGCAGTATTTT
CASSLGRVGTDTQYF
>NA|TRBJ1-2|NA|TRBV9
TGTGCCAGCAGCCCTCGGGACCAACTCCCCTATGGCTACACCTTC
CASSPRDQLPYGYTF
>NA|TRBJ2-7|NA|TRBV5-4
TGTGCCAGCAGCTTAGGAGGTGGGATACAGTACTTC
CASSLGGGIQYF
>NA|TRBJ2-4|NA|TRBV11-1
TGTGCCAGCAGCTTAACAGGGCAGGGGGCCAAAAACATTCAGTACTTC
CASSLTGQGAKNIQYF